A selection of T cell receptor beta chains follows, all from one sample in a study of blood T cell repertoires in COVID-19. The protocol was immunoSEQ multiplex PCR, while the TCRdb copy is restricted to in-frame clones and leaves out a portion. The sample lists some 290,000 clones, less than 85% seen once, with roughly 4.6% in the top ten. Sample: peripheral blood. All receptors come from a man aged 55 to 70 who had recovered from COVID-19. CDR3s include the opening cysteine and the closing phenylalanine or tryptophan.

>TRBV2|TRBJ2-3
CASSGTSGSTDTQYF
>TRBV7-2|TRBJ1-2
CASSPGTGTNYGYTF
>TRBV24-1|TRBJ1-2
CATSDSKPTGEGLYGYTF
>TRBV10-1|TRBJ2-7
CASGDRYYEQYF
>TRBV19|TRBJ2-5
CATSNRARETQYF
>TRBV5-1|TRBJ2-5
CASSPGLAGGQETQYF
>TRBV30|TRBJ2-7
CAWSQGAGYEQYF
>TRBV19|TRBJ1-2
CASSIAGTNYGYTF
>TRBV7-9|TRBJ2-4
CASSLASGGLAKNIQYF
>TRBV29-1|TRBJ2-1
CSATTSGYNEQFF
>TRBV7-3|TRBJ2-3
CASSLLAGGPTDTQYF
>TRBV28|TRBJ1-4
CASKSFVAGQGGEKLFF
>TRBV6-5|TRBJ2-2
CASRTDRTYTGELFF
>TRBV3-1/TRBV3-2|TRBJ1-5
CASSQDSGGGQPQHF
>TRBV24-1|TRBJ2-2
CATSAGGGTGELFF
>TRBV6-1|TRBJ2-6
CASSELSAGQHFSGANVLTF
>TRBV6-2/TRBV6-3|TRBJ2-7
CASSQGGRSYEQYF
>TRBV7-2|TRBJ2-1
CASSLFMRGALDEQFF
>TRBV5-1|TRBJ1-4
CASSSKQGFSGEKLFF
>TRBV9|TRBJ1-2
CASSKNRGGYGYTF
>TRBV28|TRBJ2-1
CASRSTGTRAHNEQFF
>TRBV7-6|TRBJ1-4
CASSRDRQGPEKLFF
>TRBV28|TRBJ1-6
CASRTQGSSGSPLHF
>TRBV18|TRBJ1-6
CASSPKGSYNSPLHF
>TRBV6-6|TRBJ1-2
CASRGTGGAENGYTF
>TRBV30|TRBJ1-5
CAWSIRGSAGNQPQHF
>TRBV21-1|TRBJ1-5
CASSRQGSNQPQHF
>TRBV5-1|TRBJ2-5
CASRKWTSGSQETQYF
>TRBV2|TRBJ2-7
CASRDWHSYEQYF
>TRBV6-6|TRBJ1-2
CASSRSRGEGYTF
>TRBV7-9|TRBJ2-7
CASSLQGASYEQYF
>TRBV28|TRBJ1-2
CASSFTTGTGRYGYTF
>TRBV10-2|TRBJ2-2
CASSVASGLAGELFF
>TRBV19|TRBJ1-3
CATITGGSRNTIYF
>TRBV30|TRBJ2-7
CAWSAGQGPYEQYF
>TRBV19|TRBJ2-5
CASSKQGRRSETQYF
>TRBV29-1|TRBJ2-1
CSVVGEYDNEQFF
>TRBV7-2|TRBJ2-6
CASRRTGGSGANVLTF
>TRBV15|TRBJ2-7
CATSRDRGWYEQYF
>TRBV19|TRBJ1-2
CASSAANYGYTF
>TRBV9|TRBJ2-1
CASTFSYNEQFF
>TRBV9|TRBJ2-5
CASSLGTPFQETQYF
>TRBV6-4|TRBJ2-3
CATREGRNTQYF
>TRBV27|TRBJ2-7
CASSRRKSSYEQYF
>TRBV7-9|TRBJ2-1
CASSVTGAHSYNEQFF
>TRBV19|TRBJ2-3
CASRVGGGTDTQYF
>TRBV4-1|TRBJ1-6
CASSQASSYNSPLHF
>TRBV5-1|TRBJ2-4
CASSADRGTKNIQYF
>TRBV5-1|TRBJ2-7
CASSAGVYEQYF